This TCR beta chain originates from a study of blood T cell repertoires in COVID-19. On the study more broadly: PBMCs, B-cell-depleted T cells, or T cells provided the cDNA or gDNA that made up the material.

Per the study methods: Nucleated cell number was recorded as an estimate derived from reference gene primer amplification. Profiled with immunoSEQ multiplex PCR; TCRdb holds only in-frame clones, not every one. Clone size and V and J calls were adopted from that table, with D and trimming inferred from the DNA. The sample yields a few hundred thousand clones, around 89% seen once. Those enrolled, adults aged roughly 18 to 100 years, came from about two dozen US areas. Per germline, CDR1 SGHVS and CDR2 FNYEAQ. J gave up 8 bases and V 8 bases, and 17 bases lay outside the gene matches. The CDR3 runs to 16 residues.

Sequenced material: PBMCs or T cells enriched from blood (not recorded which). This chain uses TRBV7-6 with TRBJ1-2, with TRBD1 identical over 10 bases. This TCR was recovered from a woman between 25 and 40 years old who had recovered from COVID-19. This chain's CDR3 is CASSPGQGLPYRGYTF. The CDR3 coding sequence is TGTGCCAGCTCACCGGGACAGGGGCTACCCTACCGCGGCTACACCTTC.